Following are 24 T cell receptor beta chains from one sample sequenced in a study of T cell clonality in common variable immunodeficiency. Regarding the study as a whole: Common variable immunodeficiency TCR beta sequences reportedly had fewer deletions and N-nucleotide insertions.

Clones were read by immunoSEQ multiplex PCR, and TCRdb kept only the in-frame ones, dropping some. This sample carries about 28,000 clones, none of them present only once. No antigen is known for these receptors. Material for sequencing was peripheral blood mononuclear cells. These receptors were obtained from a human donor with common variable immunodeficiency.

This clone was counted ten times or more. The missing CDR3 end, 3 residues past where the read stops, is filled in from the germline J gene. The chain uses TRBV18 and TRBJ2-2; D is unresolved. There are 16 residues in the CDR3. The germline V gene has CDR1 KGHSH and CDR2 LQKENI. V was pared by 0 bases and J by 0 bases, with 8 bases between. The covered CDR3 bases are TGTGCCAGCTCACCACCGAACACCGCGAACACCGGGGAG. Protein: CASSPPNTANTGE. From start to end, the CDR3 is CASSPPNTANTGELFF.

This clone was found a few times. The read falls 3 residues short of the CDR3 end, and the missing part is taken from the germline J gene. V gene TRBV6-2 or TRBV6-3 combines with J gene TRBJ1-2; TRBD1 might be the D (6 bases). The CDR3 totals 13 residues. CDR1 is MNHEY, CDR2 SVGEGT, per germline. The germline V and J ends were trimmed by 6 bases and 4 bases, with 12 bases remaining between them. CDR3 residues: CASSPTGSYGYTF. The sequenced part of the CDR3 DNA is TGTGCCAGCAGCCCGACAGGTAGCTATGGC.

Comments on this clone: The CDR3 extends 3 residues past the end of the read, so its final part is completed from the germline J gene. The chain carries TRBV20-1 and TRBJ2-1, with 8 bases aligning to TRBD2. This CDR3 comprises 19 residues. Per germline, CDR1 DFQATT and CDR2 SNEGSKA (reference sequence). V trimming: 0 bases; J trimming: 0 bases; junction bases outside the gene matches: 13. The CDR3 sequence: CSARDLKAGAFSSYNEQFF. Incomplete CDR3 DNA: TGCAGTGCTAGAGATCTGAAAGCGGGGGCCTTCAGCTCCTACAATGAG.

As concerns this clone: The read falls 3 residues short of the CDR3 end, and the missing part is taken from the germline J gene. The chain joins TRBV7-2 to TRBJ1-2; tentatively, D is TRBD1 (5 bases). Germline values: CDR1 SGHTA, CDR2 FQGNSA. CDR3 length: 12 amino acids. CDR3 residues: CASSQLSAGYTF. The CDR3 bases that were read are TGTGCCAGCAGTCAACTCTCGGCAGGG.

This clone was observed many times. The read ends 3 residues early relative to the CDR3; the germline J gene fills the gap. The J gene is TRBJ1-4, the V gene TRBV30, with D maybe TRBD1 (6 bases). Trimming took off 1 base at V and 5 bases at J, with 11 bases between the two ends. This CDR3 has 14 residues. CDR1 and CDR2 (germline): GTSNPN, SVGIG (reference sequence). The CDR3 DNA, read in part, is TGTGCCTGGAGTGAATACAGGGAGAATGAAAAA. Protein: CAWSEYRENEK. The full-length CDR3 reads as CAWSEYRENEKLFF.

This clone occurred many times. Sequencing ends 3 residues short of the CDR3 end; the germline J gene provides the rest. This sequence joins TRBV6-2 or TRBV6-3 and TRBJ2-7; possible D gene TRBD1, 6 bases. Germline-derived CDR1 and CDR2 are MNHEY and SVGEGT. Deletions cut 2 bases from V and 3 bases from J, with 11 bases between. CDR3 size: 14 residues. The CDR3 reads CASSYPGRGYEQYF. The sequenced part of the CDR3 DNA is TGTGCCAGCAGTTACCCGGGCAGGGGCTACGAG.

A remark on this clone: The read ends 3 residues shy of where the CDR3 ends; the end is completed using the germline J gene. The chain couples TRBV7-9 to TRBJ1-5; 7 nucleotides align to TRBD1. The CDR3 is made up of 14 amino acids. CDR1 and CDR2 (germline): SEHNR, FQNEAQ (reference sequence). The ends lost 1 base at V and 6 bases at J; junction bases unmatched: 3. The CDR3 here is CASSLETGLQPQHF. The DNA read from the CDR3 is TGTGCCAGCAGCTTAGAGACAGGGCTTCAGCCC.

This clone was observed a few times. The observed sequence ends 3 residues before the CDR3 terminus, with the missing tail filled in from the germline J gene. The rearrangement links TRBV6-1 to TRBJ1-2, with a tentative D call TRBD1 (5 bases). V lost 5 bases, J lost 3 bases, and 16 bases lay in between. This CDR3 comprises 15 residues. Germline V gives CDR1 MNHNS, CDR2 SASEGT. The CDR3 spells CASSKGQGLDYGYTF. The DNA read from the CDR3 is TGTGCCAGCAGTAAAGGGCAGGGTCTGGACTATGGC.

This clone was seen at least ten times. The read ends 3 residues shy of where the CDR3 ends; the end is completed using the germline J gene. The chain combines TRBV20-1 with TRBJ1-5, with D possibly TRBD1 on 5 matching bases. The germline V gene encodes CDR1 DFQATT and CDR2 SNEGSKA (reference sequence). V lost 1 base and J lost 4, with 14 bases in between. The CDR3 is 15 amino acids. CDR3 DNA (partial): TGCAGTGCTAGAGGATTGACAGCCCGAAATCAGCCC. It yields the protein CSARGLTARNQP. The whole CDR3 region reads CSARGLTARNQPQHF.

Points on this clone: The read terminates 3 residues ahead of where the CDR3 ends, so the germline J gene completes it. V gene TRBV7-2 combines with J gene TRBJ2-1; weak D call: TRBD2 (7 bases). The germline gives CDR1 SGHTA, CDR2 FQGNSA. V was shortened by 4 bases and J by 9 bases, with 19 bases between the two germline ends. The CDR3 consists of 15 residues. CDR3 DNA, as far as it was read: TGTGCCAGCAGCTGGGGGGGGGCCAGAAGGAGTGAG. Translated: CASSWGGARRSE. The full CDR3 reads CASSWGGARRSEQFF.

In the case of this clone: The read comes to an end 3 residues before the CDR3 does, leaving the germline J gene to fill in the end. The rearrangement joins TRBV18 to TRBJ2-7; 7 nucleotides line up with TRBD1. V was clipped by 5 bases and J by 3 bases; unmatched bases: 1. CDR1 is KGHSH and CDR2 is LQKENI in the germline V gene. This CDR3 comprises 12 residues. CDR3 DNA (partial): TGTGCCAGCTCAGCAGGGGGCTACGAG. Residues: CASSAGGYE. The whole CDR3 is CASSAGGYEQYF.

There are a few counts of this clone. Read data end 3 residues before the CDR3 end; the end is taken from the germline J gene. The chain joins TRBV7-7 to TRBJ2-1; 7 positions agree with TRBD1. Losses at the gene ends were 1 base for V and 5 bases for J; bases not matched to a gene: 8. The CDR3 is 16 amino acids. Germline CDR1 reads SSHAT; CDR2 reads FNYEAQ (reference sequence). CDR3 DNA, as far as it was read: TGTGCCAGCAGCTTAGGGTCCGGACAGGCACACAATGAG. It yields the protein CASSLGSGQAHNE. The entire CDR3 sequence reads CASSLGSGQAHNEQFF.

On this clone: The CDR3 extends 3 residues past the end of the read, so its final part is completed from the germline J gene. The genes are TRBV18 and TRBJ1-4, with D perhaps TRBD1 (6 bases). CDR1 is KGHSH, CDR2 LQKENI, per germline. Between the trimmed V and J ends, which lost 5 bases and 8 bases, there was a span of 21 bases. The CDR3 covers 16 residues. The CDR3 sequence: CASSSQSGHGPEKLFF. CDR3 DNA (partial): TGTGCCAGCTCATCACAGTCGGGACACGGGCCAGAAAAA. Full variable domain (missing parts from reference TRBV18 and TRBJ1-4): NAGVMQNPRHLVRRRGQEARLRCSPMKGHSHVYWYRQLPEEGLKFMVYLQKENIIDESGMPKERFSAEFPKEGPSILRIQQVVRGDSAAYFCASSSQSGHGPEKLFFGSGTQLSVL.

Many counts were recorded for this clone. The CDR3 DNA, read in part, is TGTGCCAGCAGTACCTTTGAGGGGGGGCGGACAGATACG. Its translation is CASSTFEGGRTDT. The CDR3 in its entirety is CASSTFEGGRTDTQYF. The chain links TRBV12-3 or TRBV12-4 to TRBJ2-3; tentatively, D is TRBD2 (7 bases). Read coverage stops 3 residues before the CDR3 terminus; the germline J gene supplies the remainder. The CDR3 loop spans 16 amino acids. The ends were cut back, 5 bases at V and 3 bases at J, with 18 bases in the middle.

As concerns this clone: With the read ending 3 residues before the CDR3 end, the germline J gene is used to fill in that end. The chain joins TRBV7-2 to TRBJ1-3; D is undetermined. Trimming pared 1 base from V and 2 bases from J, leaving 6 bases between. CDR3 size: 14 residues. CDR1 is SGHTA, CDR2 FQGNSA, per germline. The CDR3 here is CASSLVSPGNTIYF. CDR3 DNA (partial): TGTGCCAGCAGCTTAGTATCCCCTGGAAACACC.

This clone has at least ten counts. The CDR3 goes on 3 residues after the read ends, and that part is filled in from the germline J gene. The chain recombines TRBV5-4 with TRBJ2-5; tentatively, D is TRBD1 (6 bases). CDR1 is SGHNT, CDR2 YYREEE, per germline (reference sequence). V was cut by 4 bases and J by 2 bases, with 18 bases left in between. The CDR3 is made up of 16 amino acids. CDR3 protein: CASSGWDTGHQETQYF. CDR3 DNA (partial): TGTGCCAGCAGCGGATGGGACACGGGACATCAAGAGACC. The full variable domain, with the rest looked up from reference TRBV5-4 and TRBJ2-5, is ETGVTQSPTHLIKTRGQQVTLRCSSQSGHNTVSWYQQALGQGPQFIFQYYREEENGRGNFPPRFSGLQFPNYSSELNVNALELDDSALYLCASSGWDTGHQETQYFGPGTRLLVL.

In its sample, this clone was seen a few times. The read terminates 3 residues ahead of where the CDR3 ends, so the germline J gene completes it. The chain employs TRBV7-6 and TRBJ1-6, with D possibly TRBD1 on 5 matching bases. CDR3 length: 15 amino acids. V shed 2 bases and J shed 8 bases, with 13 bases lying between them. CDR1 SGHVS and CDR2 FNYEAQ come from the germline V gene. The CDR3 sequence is CASSLLGQGDSPLHF. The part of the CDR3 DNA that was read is TGTGCCAGCAGCTTATTGGGGCAGGGTGATTCACCC.

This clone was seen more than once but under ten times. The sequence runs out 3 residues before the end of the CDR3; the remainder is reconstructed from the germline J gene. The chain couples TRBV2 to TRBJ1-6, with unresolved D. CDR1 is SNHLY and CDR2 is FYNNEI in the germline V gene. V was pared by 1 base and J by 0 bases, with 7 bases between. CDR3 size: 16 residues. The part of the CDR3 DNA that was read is TGTGCCAGCAGTGAAGAGACTGTCTCCTATAATTCACCC. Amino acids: CASSEETVSYNSP. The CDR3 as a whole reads CASSEETVSYNSPLHF.

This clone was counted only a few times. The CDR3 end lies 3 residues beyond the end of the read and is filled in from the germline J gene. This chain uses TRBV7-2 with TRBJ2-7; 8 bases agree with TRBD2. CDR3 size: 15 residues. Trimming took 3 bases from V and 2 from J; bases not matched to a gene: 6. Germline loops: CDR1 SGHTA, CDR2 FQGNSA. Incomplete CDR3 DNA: TGTGCCAGCAGCTTCACCCCGGGGGGGGCCTACGAG. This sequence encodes CASSFTPGGAYE. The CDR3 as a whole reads CASSFTPGGAYEQYF.

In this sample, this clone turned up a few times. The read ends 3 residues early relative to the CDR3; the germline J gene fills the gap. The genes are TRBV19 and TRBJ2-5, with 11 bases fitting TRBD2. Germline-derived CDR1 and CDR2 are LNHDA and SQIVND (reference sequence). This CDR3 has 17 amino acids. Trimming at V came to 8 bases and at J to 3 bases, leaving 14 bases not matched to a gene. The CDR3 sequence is CASRGLLAGARKETQYF. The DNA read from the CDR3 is TGTGCCAGTCGGGGCCTACTAGCGGGGGCTAGAAAAGAGACC.

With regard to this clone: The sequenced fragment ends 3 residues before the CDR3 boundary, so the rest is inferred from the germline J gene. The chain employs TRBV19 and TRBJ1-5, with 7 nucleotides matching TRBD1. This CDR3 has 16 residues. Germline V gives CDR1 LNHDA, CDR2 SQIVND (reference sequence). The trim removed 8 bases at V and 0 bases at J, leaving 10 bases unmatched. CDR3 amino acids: CASQTQGLYSNQPQHF. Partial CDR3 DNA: TGTGCCAGTCAGACACAGGGGTTATATAGCAATCAGCCC.

The DNA read from the CDR3 is TGTGCCAGCAGACCTGGGACTAGCGGGGCCCAAGAGACC. This gives the protein CASRPGTSGAQET. The CDR3 in its entirety is CASRPGTSGAQETQYF. The chain employs TRBV6-2 or TRBV6-3 and TRBJ2-5; 13 bases fit TRBD2. Coverage ceases 3 residues before the CDR3 finishes, and the germline J gene fills in the end. This CDR3 region has 16 residues. Losses at the gene ends were 6 bases for V and 1 base for J; bases not matched to a gene: 5. The germline CDR1 and CDR2 sequences are MNHEY and SVGEGT.

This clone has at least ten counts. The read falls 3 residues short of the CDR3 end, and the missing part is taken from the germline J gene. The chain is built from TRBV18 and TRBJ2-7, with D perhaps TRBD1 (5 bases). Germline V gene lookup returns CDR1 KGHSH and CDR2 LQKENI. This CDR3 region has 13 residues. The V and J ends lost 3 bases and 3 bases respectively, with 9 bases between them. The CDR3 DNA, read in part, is TGTGCCAGCTCACCGACAGAGTTCTACGAG. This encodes CASSPTEFYE. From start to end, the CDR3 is CASSPTEFYEQYF.

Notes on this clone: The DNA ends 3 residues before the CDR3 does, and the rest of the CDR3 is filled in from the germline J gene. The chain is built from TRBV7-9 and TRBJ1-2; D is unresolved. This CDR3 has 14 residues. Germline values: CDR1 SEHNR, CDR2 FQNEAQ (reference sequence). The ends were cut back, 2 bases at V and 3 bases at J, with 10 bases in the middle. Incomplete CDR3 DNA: TGTGCCAGCAGCTTATTGGACTTTTACTATGGC. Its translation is CASSLLDFYYG. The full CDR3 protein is CASSLLDFYYGYTF.